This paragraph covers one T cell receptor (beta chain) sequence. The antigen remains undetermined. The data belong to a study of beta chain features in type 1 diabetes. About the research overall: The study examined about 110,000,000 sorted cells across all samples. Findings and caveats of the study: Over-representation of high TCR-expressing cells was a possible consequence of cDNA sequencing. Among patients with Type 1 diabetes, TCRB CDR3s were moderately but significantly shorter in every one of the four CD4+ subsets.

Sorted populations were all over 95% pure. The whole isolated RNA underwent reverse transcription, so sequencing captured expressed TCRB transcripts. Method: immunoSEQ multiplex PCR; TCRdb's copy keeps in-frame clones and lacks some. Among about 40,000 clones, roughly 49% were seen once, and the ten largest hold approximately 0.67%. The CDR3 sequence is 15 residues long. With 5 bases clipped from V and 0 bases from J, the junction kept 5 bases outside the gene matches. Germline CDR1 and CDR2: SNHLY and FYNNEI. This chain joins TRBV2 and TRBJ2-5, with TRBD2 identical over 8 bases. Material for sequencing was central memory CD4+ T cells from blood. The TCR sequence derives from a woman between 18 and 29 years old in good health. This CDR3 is CASSPQRGNQETQYF. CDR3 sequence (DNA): TGTGCCAGCAGTCCACAGCGGGGGAACCAAGAGACCCAGTACTTC.